One T cell receptor beta chain is described in this entry. Its antigen remains unknown. Assay used: immunoSEQ multiplex PCR; TCRdb lists only in-frame clones, some missing. The sample consists of some 40,000 clones, 88% of them appearing once. The data stem from a study of T cell responses to AZD1222 COVID-19 vaccine. Points from the study as a whole: The sample set comprised mostly white British donors with more females, and clonal diversity was possibly underestimated. Spike as a whole was targeted by vaccine-associated CD4 TCRs, dominant at 160-218 and 743-854. Researchers took repertoire samples only after the peak T cell response had come.

The germline CDR1 and CDR2 sequences are LNHDA and SQIVND (reference sequence). V dropped 5 bases and J dropped 6; count of bases not matched to a gene: 11. The CDR3 spans 18 residues. Sequenced here: peripheral blood, sampled 28 days after the second dose of the MenACWY control vaccine. V is TRBV19 and J is TRBJ2-2, with TRBD2 matching over 14 bases. The TCR was taken from an adult who received the MenACWY meningococcal vaccine as a control. CDR3: CASSGPGLAGAKAGELFF. In nucleotides, the CDR3 is TGTGCCAGTAGTGGGCCGGGACTAGCGGGAGCGAAGGCCGGGGAGCTGTTTTTT.